This T cell receptor (beta chain) was retrieved from a study of molecular identifiers for immune sequencing clone quantification. This clonotype occurred many times. The CDR3 runs to 14 residues. Trimming took off 7 bases at V and 3 bases at J, with 13 bases between the two ends. Germline CDR1 MNHEY, CDR2 SVGEGT. Via MiXCR, TCRdb re-called the PCR reads, giving one row per CDR3 protein. Counted here are about half a million distinct CDR3 sequences, roughly a fifth occurring once; the ten biggest clones make up more than 0.8%. The sample taken for sequencing was naive CD8+ T cells from blood, with Jurkat cell RNA spiked in. Subset given: FACS-sorted CD8+CD4-CCR7+CD45RA+ naive T cells. The V call is TRBV6-2 or TRBV6-3, the J call TRBJ1-5; D gene ambiguous. This clonotype was obtained from a human donor in good health. Some libraries in this study had Jurkat cell RNA spiked in. The CDR3, as DNA: TGTGCCAGCAATAGCGAGGGAAACAATCAGCCCCAGCATTTT. This sequence encodes CASNSEGNNQPQHF.